Below, 22 T cell receptor beta chains from the same sample are listed, as sequenced in a study of T cells in Graves' hyperthyroidism and ophthalmopathy. RNA transcripts served as the template for amplifying TCR beta CDR3 regions. Primed by the HTBI set, a first-round RT-PCR was run on the TCR CDR3. Using its own MiXCR run on the multiplex PCR reads, TCRdb lists one record per CDR3 protein. The table includes about 290,000 distinct CDR3 sequences, roughly an eighth detected once. Sequenced input: blood. The receptor set was obtained from a woman aged 40 to 49 with Graves' hyperthyroidism.

Ten or more counts support this clonotype. The chain joins TRBV20-1 to TRBJ1-2; 8 positions match TRBD1. Per the germline V gene, CDR1 is DFQATT and CDR2 is SNEGSKA (reference sequence). This CDR3 has 15 amino acids. V shed 5 bases, J shed 6 bases, and the junction held 14 bases outside the gene matches. The CDR3 loop is CSASSQGALWDGYTF. CDR3 DNA: TGCAGTGCTTCCAGTCAGGGGGCGCTTTGGGATGGCTACACCTTC.

This clonotype was counted many times. The V call is TRBV27, the J call TRBJ2-5, with TRBD2 identical over 13 bases. V shed 1 base, J shed 1 base, and the junction held 3 bases outside the gene matches. The CDR3 runs 17 residues. Germline V gene data show CDR1 as MNHEY and CDR2 as SMNVEV (reference sequence). The chain's CDR3 is CASSLWGTSGAQETQYF. DNA of the CDR3: TGTGCCAGCAGTTTATGGGGGACTAGCGGGGCCCAAGAGACCCAGTACTTC.

This clonotype came up many times. The chain employs TRBV2 and TRBJ2-5, with D perhaps TRBD2 (5 bases). The ends were cut back, 5 bases at V and 2 bases at J, with 12 bases in the middle. The CDR3 is 14 amino acids. Germline CDR1 SNHLY, CDR2 FYNNEI. The CDR3 nucleotides are TGTGCCAGCAGTTCCCAGGACTCACAAGAGACCCAGTACTTC. Amino acids: CASSSQDSQETQYF.

The rearrangement links TRBV19 to TRBJ2-3; the D is unclear. The germline gives CDR1 LNHDA, CDR2 SQIVND (reference sequence). The V gene lost 3 bases and the J gene lost 2 bases, with 6 bases spanning the gap. The CDR3 has 13 amino acids. The CDR3 bases are TGTGCCAGTAGTATCGGTACCACAGATACGCAGTATTTT. This translates into CASSIGTTDTQYF.

This clonotype appeared many times. The rearrangement joins TRBV6-1 to TRBJ2-1; TRBD2 aligns across 10 bases. Germline V CDR1 and CDR2: MNHNS, SASEGT. The V and J ends lost 10 bases and 5 bases, in that order; junction bases with no gene match: 14. The CDR3 runs 16 residues. The DNA of the CDR3 is TGTGCCACGTCGGGCGATCTAGCGGGAGACCACAATGAGCAGTTCTTC. Translation: CATSGDLAGDHNEQFF.

This clonotype has more than one count but fewer than ten. The chain joins TRBV15 to TRBJ2-3; 9 positions agree with TRBD1. V dropped 5 bases and J dropped 0; count of bases not matched to a gene: 3. This CDR3 comprises 15 residues. Looked up from germline, CDR1 is LNHNV and CDR2 is YYDKDF (reference sequence). Here the CDR3 reads CATSRDRVSTDTQYF. The CDR3 DNA sequence: TGTGCCACCAGCCGGGACAGGGTTAGCACAGATACGCAGTATTTT.

This clonotype appeared a single time. This may stem from a read error, because a much larger clone lies one nucleotide away. CDR3 amino acids: CARSTTTGQFF. The CDR3 nucleotides read TGTGCCCGCAGCACAACGACGGGGCAGTTCTTC. The chain employs TRBV12-3 or TRBV12-4 and TRBJ2-1; no clear D. The CDR3 sequence is 11 residues long.

A few counts support this clonotype. The chain employs TRBV27 and TRBJ2-1; either TRBD1 or TRBD2 may fit D (5 bases each). Between the trimmed V and J ends, which lost 11 bases and 1 base, there was a span of 18 bases. The CDR3 has 15 residues. The V gene's germline CDR1 is MNHEY and CDR2 SMNVEV (reference sequence). This chain's CDR3 is CAASRDLGSYNEQFF. CDR3 bases: TGTGCCGCATCCCGGGACCTCGGGTCCTACAATGAGCAGTTCTTC.

The table lists this clonotype with many counts. The CDR3 here is CASRATGYHEQYF. The CDR3 coding sequence is TGTGCCAGCAGGGCGACAGGGTACCACGAGCAGTACTTC. The chain uses TRBV2 and TRBJ2-7; 7 nucleotides agree with TRBD1. The germline V gene has CDR1 SNHLY and CDR2 FYNNEI. V lost 6 bases to trimming and J lost 5 bases; unmatched junction nucleotides: 7. The CDR3 contains 13 residues.

This clonotype was seen more than once but under ten times. V is TRBV19 and J is TRBJ1-6; 9 nucleotides agree with TRBD1. CDR3 length: 15 residues. Germline values: CDR1 LNHDA, CDR2 SQIVND (reference sequence). V lost 4 bases, J lost 6 bases, and 4 bases stayed unmatched. DNA for the CDR3: TGTGCCAGTAGTACGGGACAGGGTGTTAATTCACCCCTCCACTTT. Translating gives CASSTGQGVNSPLHF. Filled out from reference TRBV19 and TRBJ1-6, the complete variable domain reads DGGITQSPKYLFRKEGQNVTLSCEQNLNHDAMYWYRQDPGQGLRLIYYSQIVNDFQKGDIAEGYSVSREKKESFPLTVTSAQKNPTAFYLCASSTGQGVNSPLHFGNGTRLTVT.

This clonotype was seen repeatedly, ten times or more. This chain joins TRBV12-3 or TRBV12-4 and TRBJ2-7; the match to TRBD2 covers 8 bases. CDR3 size: 16 residues. V lost 5 bases, J lost 2 bases, and 11 bases stayed unmatched. The CDR3 bases are TGTGCCAGCAGTATAAGCTACCCACTAGCGGCCTACGAGCAGTACTTC. Protein product: CASSISYPLAAYEQYF.

This clonotype was observed many times. This sequence joins TRBV29-1 and TRBJ1-1; D call uncertain. The CDR3 extends over 13 amino acids. The V gene lost 4 bases and the J gene lost 1 base, with 10 bases spanning the gap. CDR1 SQVTM and CDR2 ANQGSEA come from the germline V gene. The CDR3 DNA reads as TGCAGCGTTGGGGAGGGAAGGAACACTGAAGCTTTCTTT. It codes for CSVGEGRNTEAFF.

The V call is TRBV29-1, the J call TRBJ2-4; 10 nucleotides line up with TRBD1. Losses at the gene ends were 6 bases for V and 10 bases for J; bases not matched to a gene: 21. In germline, CDR1 is SQVTM, CDR2 ANQGSEA. The CDR3 contains 17 residues. The chain's CDR3 is CSVGRDRGPEGVGIQYF. CDR3 in DNA: TGCAGCGTGGGAAGGGACAGGGGACCCGAGGGGGTGGGAATTCAGTACTTC.

This clonotype was seen a handful of times. The chain joins TRBV18 to TRBJ2-2; unclear D gene. The germline V and J ends were trimmed by 3 bases and 2 bases, with 13 bases remaining between them. From germline, CDR1 is KGHSH and CDR2 LQKENI. The CDR3 runs 16 residues. The CDR3 sequence is CASSPPHLQNTGELFF. In DNA form, the CDR3 reads TGTGCCAGCTCACCTCCCCACCTCCAAAACACCGGGGAGCTGTTTTTT.

This sequence joins TRBV7-2 and TRBJ2-7; TRBD2 agrees at 8 bases. With 5 bases clipped from V and 5 bases from J, the junction kept 8 bases outside the gene matches. Germline V gene data show CDR1 as SGHTA and CDR2 as FQGNSA. The CDR3 loop spans 14 amino acids. CDR3 loop: CASSIPGLVHEQYF. As DNA, the CDR3 is TGTGCCAGCAGCATCCCGGGACTAGTCCACGAGCAGTACTTC. Filled out from reference TRBV7-2 and TRBJ2-7, the complete variable domain reads GAGVSQSPSNKVTEKGKDVELRCDPISGHTALYWYRQSLGQGLEFLIYFQGNSAPDKSGLPSDRFSAERTGGSVSTLTIQRTQQEDSAVYLCASSIPGLVHEQYFGPGTRLTVT.

This clonotype was counted ten times or more. The chain employs TRBV10-1 and TRBJ2-3; tentatively, D is TRBD1 (6 bases). This CDR3 region has 14 residues. V dropped 11 bases and J dropped 0 bases, with 15 bases sitting between them. Germline V CDR1 and CDR2: WNHNN, SYGVQD (reference sequence). CDR3 loop: CAWESGQSTDTQYF. The DNA of the CDR3 is TGCGCCTGGGAATCAGGACAGAGCACAGATACGCAGTATTTT.

This clonotype was seen at least ten times. The chain has TRBV7-9 and TRBJ2-3, with TRBD2 matching 7 bases. The CDR3 length is 13 residues. J gave up 2 bases and V 11 bases, and 7 bases lay outside the gene matches. From germline, CDR1 is SEHNR and CDR2 FQNEAQ (reference sequence). The CDR3, as DNA: TGTGCCGGGGAGCGGGACTCCACAGATACGCAGTATTTT. It encodes CAGERDSTDTQYF.

Many counts were recorded for this clonotype. The CDR3 DNA reads as TGTGCCACCACGCACGACCCGGGAGTGAGTGGCTACACCTTC. This sequence encodes CATTHDPGVSGYTF. V and J are TRBV19 and TRBJ1-2; D gene unclear. This CDR3 contains 14 residues. The V and J ends lost 10 bases and 7 bases respectively, with 22 bases between them. Germline-derived CDR1 and CDR2 are LNHDA and SQIVND (reference sequence).

Many counts were recorded for this clonotype. J is TRBJ1-5 and V is TRBV2; no clear D gene. This CDR3 is 14 amino acids long. Germline-derived CDR1 and CDR2 are SNHLY and FYNNEI. The ends were cut back, 1 base at V and 8 bases at J, with 12 bases in the middle. Here the CDR3 DNA reads TGTGCCAGCAGTGAAGGTTGGCGGTCTGAGCCCCAGCATTTT. Translation: CASSEGWRSEPQHF.

This clonotype was seen ten or more times. The chain carries TRBV7-9 and TRBJ2-2; no clear D. The CDR3 consists of 15 residues. V was shortened by 2 bases and J by 0 bases, with 7 bases between the two germline ends. The V gene's germline CDR1 is SEHNR and CDR2 FQNEAQ (reference sequence). The DNA for the CDR3 is TGTGCCAGCAGCTTAAGACGGGCGAACACCGGGGAGCTGTTTTTT. It translates to CASSLRRANTGELFF.

In this sample, this clonotype turned up many times. The chain carries TRBV7-2 and TRBJ1-4; a weak D match, TRBD1 (5 bases). CDR3 length equals 14 residues. CDR1 is SGHTA and CDR2 is FQGNSA in the germline V gene. V was shortened by 4 bases and J by 6 bases, with 12 bases between the two germline ends. CDR3 loop: CASSSGRWDEKLFF. The CDR3 nucleotides read TGTGCCAGCAGCTCAGGGAGGTGGGATGAAAAACTGTTTTTT.

This clonotype appeared a single time. The chain recombines TRBV15 with TRBJ2-5, with 16 bases aligning to TRBD2. Trimming at V came to 1 base and at J to 5 bases, leaving 4 bases not matched to a gene. The germline gives CDR1 LNHNV, CDR2 YYDKDF (reference sequence). The CDR3 covers 17 residues. CDR3 bases: TGTGCCACCAGCAGAGTCGCGGGACTAGCGGGAGGGGAGACCCAGTACTTC. Amino acids: CATSRVAGLAGGETQYF.